This TCR beta chain was captured in a study of blood T cell repertoires in COVID-19. Study-wide context: The United States, Italy and Spain supplied acute and convalescent COVID-19 samples. PBMCs, B-cell-depleted T cells, or T cells provided the cDNA or gDNA that made up the material.

With V trimmed by 9 bases and J by 5 bases, 4 bases remained unmatched. Germline V gene lookup returns CDR1 KGHDR and CDR2 SFDVKD. The CDR3 has 12 residues. The sample holds one count of this clone. Authors' methods: Nucleated cell counts were estimated from reference gene primer amplification. Sequencing was performed with immunoSEQ multiplex PCR; in TCRdb, only in-frame clones are kept and a portion is missing. V, J and clone size were drawn from that table, and D and trimming were deduced from the DNA. The table includes about 98,000 clones, 86% detected once. This TCR was sampled from a man aged 50-60 years with acute or convalescent COVID-19. The V call is TRBV24-1, the J call TRBJ2-5, with 8 bases fitting TRBD1. The sample was peripheral blood. The CDR3 loop is CATSGGGETQYF. As DNA, the CDR3 is TGTGCCACCTCAGGGGGCGGCGAGACCCAGTACTTC.